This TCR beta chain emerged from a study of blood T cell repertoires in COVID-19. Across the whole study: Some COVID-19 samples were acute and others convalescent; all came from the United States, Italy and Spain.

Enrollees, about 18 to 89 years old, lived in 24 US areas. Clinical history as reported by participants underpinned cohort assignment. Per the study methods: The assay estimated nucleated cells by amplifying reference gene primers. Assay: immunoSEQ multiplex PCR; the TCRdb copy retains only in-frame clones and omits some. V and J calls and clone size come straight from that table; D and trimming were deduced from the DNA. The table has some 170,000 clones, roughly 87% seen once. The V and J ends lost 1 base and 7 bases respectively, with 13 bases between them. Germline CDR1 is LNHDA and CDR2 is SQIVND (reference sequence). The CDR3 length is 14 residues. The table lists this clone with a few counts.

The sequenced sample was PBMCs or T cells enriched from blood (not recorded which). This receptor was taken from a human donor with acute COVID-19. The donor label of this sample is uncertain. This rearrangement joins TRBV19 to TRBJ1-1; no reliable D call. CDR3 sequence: CASSIGAGQGEAFF. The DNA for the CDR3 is TGTGCCAGTAGTATAGGGGCAGGTCAAGGTGAAGCTTTCTTT.